This T cell receptor beta chain was sequenced during a study of blood T cell repertoires in COVID-19. Study context: From T cells, B-cell-depleted T cells, or PBMCs came the material, which was cDNA or gDNA.

The CDR3 is 12 residues long. Germline loops: CDR1 MDHEN, CDR2 SYDVKM. Profiled with immunoSEQ multiplex PCR; TCRdb holds only in-frame clones, not every one. This sample has approximately 80,000 clones, with more than 70% found just once. Sequenced: peripheral blood. V and J are TRBV28 and TRBJ2-7; D is unclear. The TCR was taken from a man between 65 and 85 years old with active or convalescent COVID-19. CDR3 DNA: TGTGCGAGTAGTGACACATCCTACGAGCAGTACTTC. Protein sequence: CASSDTSYEQYF.